This T cell receptor (beta chain) comes out of a study of blood T cell repertoires in COVID-19. The table came from immunoSEQ multiplex PCR; TCRdb's copy has only in-frame clones and leaves some out. The sample includes 200,000 to 250,000 clones, 86% of them seen just once. The CDR3 is 14 amino acids. CDR1 GTSNPN and CDR2 SVGIG come from the germline V gene (reference sequence). Unmatched junction bases numbered 4, after V lost 4 bases and J lost 0 bases. V is TRBV30 and J is TRBJ2-5; 8 bases line up with TRBD2. What was sequenced was peripheral blood. The TCR originated in a woman aged 45-65 years with COVID-19, enrolled during active disease. The CDR3 loop is CAWTRGGNQETQYF. DNA of the CDR3: TGTGCCTGGACCCGGGGGGGGAACCAAGAGACCCAGTACTTC.